Listed below are T cell receptor beta chains from one sample, sequenced in a study of human T cells and chemical hapten exposure. TCRdb processed the RACE reads anew with MiXCR; each CDR3 protein has one entry. The sample yields 380,000 or so distinct CDR3 sequences, around 5.5% seen once. The sample was whole blood, taken in connection with sensitization to the hapten diphenylcyclopropenone (DPC). The receptors were gathered from a woman between 18 and 29 years old with alopecia areata. Some clones in this sample may be carry-over from other donors' samples. The CDR3 runs from the conserved cysteine through the conserved F or W. D genes are given only for firm matches. Not all rows give a size; the values are once, few, many and, for expanded clones, a class.

clone_size d_call j_call cdr3_length v_call cdr3_nt cdr3_aa
many TRBD1 TRBJ1-2 15 TRBV6-2/TRBV6-3 TGTGCCAGCAGTACCGGGGGACAGGTGTTCTATGGCTACACCTTC CASSTGGQVFYGYTF
many . TRBJ2-3 13 TRBV5-1 TGCGCCAGCAGTAGGGAGATAGCAGATACGCAGTATTTT CASSREIADTQYF
. . TRBJ2-7 14 TRBV3-1 TGTGCCAGCTCACACTCACAAGCCCCCTACGAGCAGTACTTC CASSHSQAPYEQYF
. . TRBJ1-5 14 TRBV2 TGTGCCAGCAGTGATACAGGGCGCAATCAGCCCCAGCATTTT CASSDTGRNQPQHF
few . TRBJ2-3 16 TRBV6-5 TGTGCCAGCAGCCCTGGACTTGATTTAGCCACAGATACGCAGTATTTT CASSPGLDLATDTQYF
few TRBD1 TRBJ1-2 16 TRBV6-2/TRBV6-3 TGTGCCAGCAGTTACGACGGGACAGGGAATAACTATGGCTACACCTTC CASSYDGTGNNYGYTF
. . TRBJ2-1 15 TRBV4-1 TGCGCCAGCAGCCAAGGGACCCCCACCTACAATGAGCAGTTCTTC CASSQGTPTYNEQFF
. . TRBJ1-2 12 TRBV24-1 TGTGCCACCGGTGAGGGTAACTATGGCTACACCTTC CATGEGNYGYTF
many . TRBJ1-2 13 TRBV7-9 TGTGCCAGCAGCTCACAGGCTAACTATGGCTACACCTTC CASSSQANYGYTF
few . TRBJ1-5 13 TRBV5-6 TGTGCCAGCAGCTTGTGGGGTGTACCGCCCCAGCATTTT CASSLWGVPPQHF
. . TRBJ2-5 14 TRBV9 TGTGCCAGCAGCGTAGGGCCTAGTACGGAGACCCAGTACTTC CASSVGPSTETQYF
few . TRBJ2-3 14 TRBV4-2 TGTGCCAGCAGCCAAGATTATCTAGGGGCTGCGCAGTATTTT CASSQDYLGAAQYF
. . TRBJ2-2 12 TRBV5-1 TGCGCCAGCAGCCTAGACGCCGGGGAGCTGTTTTTT CASSLDAGELFF
. . TRBJ2-2 16 TRBV7-8 TGTGCCAGCAGCTCATTTGGGGGCGCGAACACCGGGGAGCTGTTTTTT CASSSFGGANTGELFF
many TRBD2 TRBJ2-3 16 TRBV20-1 TGCAGTGCTTACCCTAGCGGGGGTTCATCCACAGATACGCAGTATTTT CSAYPSGGSSTDTQYF
many . TRBJ1-1 18 TRBV27 TGTGCCAGCAGTTTAACGGGCGAGCAGGCTGGGATGAACACTGAAGCTTTCTTT CASSLTGEQAGMNTEAFF
. . TRBJ2-1 14 TRBV6-1 TGTGCCAGCAGGGGCCGGCGGGGCGGGGATGAGCAGTTCTTC CASRGRRGGDEQFF
few . TRBJ2-3 15 TRBV20-1 TGCAGTGCTAGAACCCCTGCCTTACGCACAGATACGCAGTATTTT CSARTPALRTDTQYF
few TRBD1 TRBJ1-5 15 TRBV2 TGTGCCAGCAGTCTACAGACAGGGGGCCATCAGCCCCAGCATTTT CASSLQTGGHQPQHF
. TRBD1 TRBJ2-7 13 TRBV6-5 TGTGCCAGCAGGAACGACAGGGGCGACGAGCAGTACTTC CASRNDRGDEQYF
few TRBD1 TRBJ2-7 15 TRBV9 TGTGCCAGCAGCGTATCGGATGACAGGGTAGCGAGGCAGTACTTC CASSVSDDRVARQYF
. TRBD1 TRBJ2-5 15 TRBV20-1 TGCAGTGGAAAGACAGGGTACGACGTTGAAGAGATCCAGTACTTC CSGKTGYDVEEIQYF
many . TRBJ2-7 15 TRBV28 TGTGCCAGCAGTTCCCAGACTAGGGAACCCTACGAGCAGTACTTC CASSSQTREPYEQYF
. TRBD1 TRBJ2-5 15 TRBV7-9 TGTGCCAGCAGCTCGACACAGGGGGAACAAGAGACCCAGTACTTC CASSSTQGEQETQYF
few . TRBJ1-1 12 TRBV12-5 TGTGCTAGTGGTTTCGGAAGCACTGAAGCTTTCTTT CASGFGSTEAFF
. . TRBJ1-6 13 TRBV12-3/TRBV12-4 TGTGCCAGCAGTTCTGTCAGGTCTTCACCCCTCCACTTT CASSSVRSSPLHF
many TRBD1 TRBJ2-5 15 TRBV7-9 TGTGCCAGCAGCTTAGTCGAGACAGGGCAAGAGACCCAGTACTTC CASSLVETGQETQYF
few TRBD1 TRBJ1-2 16 TRBV5-6 TGTGCCAGCAGCTTGGGGACAGGGTTGAGGAACTATGGCTACACCTTC CASSLGTGLRNYGYTF
many . TRBJ2-3 13 TRBV7-8 TGTGCCAGCAGCGCCCCTGGGACAGATACGCAGTATTTT CASSAPGTDTQYF
few . TRBJ2-3 14 TRBV5-1 TGCGCCAGCCAAACGGGACTGCGAACAGATACGCAGTATTTT CASQTGLRTDTQYF
many TRBD2 TRBJ2-2 16 TRBV5-1 TGCGCCAGCAGCTTTCTAGCGGGCGAGAACACCGGGGAGCTGTTTTTT CASSFLAGENTGELFF
many . TRBJ2-7 17 TRBV7-2 TGTGCCAGCAGCTCTAGCTTGGGCAGGGCCTACTACTACGAGCAGTACTTC CASSSSLGRAYYYEQYF
many TRBD2 TRBJ2-1 17 TRBV24-1 TGTGCCACCAGTGATCCGACTAGCGGGGGGACCTACAATGAGCAGTTCTTC CATSDPTSGGTYNEQFF
. . TRBJ2-3 14 TRBV15 TGTGCCACCAGCAGAGCGGGCAGCACAGATACGCAGTATTTT CATSRAGSTDTQYF
few . TRBJ2-3 16 TRBV9 TGTGCCAGCAGCCCCACTATGGGGACCACCACAGATACGCAGTATTTT CASSPTMGTTTDTQYF
. . TRBJ2-4 16 TRBV19 TGTGCCAGTAGTATGGGGACCTTCTTAGCCAAAAACATTCAGTACTTC CASSMGTFLAKNIQYF
few . TRBJ2-5 17 TRBV12-3/TRBV12-4 TGTGCCAGCAGTTTAGGGGCAGGAGGGCATCATCAAGAGACCCAGTACTTC CASSLGAGGHHQETQYF
many . TRBJ1-1 14 TRBV29-1 TGCAGCGTTGGACACCTTAACCTGAACACTGAAGCTTTCTTT CSVGHLNLNTEAFF
many . TRBJ2-2 14 TRBV6-4 TGTGCCAGCAGTGACGGGGCGGACACCGGGGAGCTGTTTTTT CASSDGADTGELFF
. . TRBJ1-3 16 TRBV5-5 TGTGCCAGCAGCCCTGACAGGACTGACTCTGGAAACACCATATATTTT CASSPDRTDSGNTIYF
few . TRBJ1-5 15 TRBV7-8 TGTGCCAGCAGCTTTGGGGGGTTTAGCAATCAGCCCCAGCATTTT CASSFGGFSNQPQHF
few TRBD1 TRBJ1-1 17 TRBV27 TGTGCCAGCAGTCTCAGCCGGGACAGGGAGGGAAACACTGAAGCTTTCTTT CASSLSRDREGNTEAFF
. . TRBJ2-7 12 TRBV12-3/TRBV12-4 TGTGCCAGCAGCACTGGACCTAGCGAGCAGTACTTC CASSTGPSEQYF
many . TRBJ2-5 17 TRBV7-8 TGTGCCAGCAGCTTTGGTATATGGAAACAGATAAAAGAGACCCAGTACTTC CASSFGIWKQIKETQYF
many TRBD1 TRBJ2-3 14 TRBV13 TGTGCCAGCAGCCCCACAGGGGATTTGAATACGCAGTATTTT CASSPTGDLNTQYF
. TRBD2 TRBJ2-1 17 TRBV20-1 TGCAGTGCTCGTAGCGGGGGGACCCGTAGCTCCTACAATGAGCAGTTCTTC CSARSGGTRSSYNEQFF
few . TRBJ1-5 15 TRBV2 TGTGCCAGCAGTGAACTTCACACAGGGAGTCAGCCCCAGCATTTT CASSELHTGSQPQHF
few TRBD1 TRBJ2-6 17 TRBV6-6 TGTGCCAGCAGCCCGGGACAGGGGGCAGGCGGGGCCAACGTCCTGACTTTC CASSPGQGAGGANVLTF
few . TRBJ2-7 15 TRBV14 TGTGCCAGCAGCCAAGAGCGCCAGGCCGGCTACGAGCAGTACTTC CASSQERQAGYEQYF
. TRBD1 TRBJ1-6 16 TRBV6-6 TGTGCCAGCAGTCGAGACAGGGGGCCTTATACATCACCCCTCCACTTT CASSRDRGPYTSPLHF
. . TRBJ2-5 12 TRBV5-1 TGCGCCAGCAGCTTGCAATCCGGGACCCAGTACTTC CASSLQSGTQYF
. . TRBJ1-5 14 TRBV3-1 TGTGCCAGCAGCCAAGATAAGGGGTATCAGCCCCAGCATTTT CASSQDKGYQPQHF
few . TRBJ2-5 9 TRBV21-1 TGTGCCGCGCTTGAGACCCAGTACTTC CAALETQYF
few . TRBJ2-3 14 TRBV20-1 TGCAGTGCTAGAGTCACAGCAGACACAGATACGCAGTATTTT CSARVTADTDTQYF
few TRBD1 TRBJ2-4 15 TRBV20-1 TGCAGTGCCGTTAGGGGGCCGGGGGCCAAAAACATTCAGTACTTC CSAVRGPGAKNIQYF